This T cell receptor beta chain was sequenced during a study of cytomegalovirus exposure and HLA in healthy donors. With 60 Vbeta and 13 Jbeta primers, the PCR was carried out. Using immunoSEQ multiplex PCR, the repertoire was profiled, and TCRdb retains in-frame clones only, with some absent. The data show some 60,000 clones, with roughly 80% seen just once and around 3.9% held by the top ten. Healthy bone marrow donors made up the donors. The CDR3 extends over 15 amino acids. V lost 0 bases to trimming and J lost 4 bases, with 10 bases between them. Germline V gives CDR1 LNHNV, CDR2 YYDKDF (reference sequence).

The source is a woman aged 40 to 50 in good health and CMV-seronegative. Sample: PBMCs. This chain uses TRBV15 with TRBJ2-1, with no clear D. CDR3 residues: CATSRDNRLYNEQFF. CDR3 nucleotides: TGTGCCACCAGCAGAGATAATAGACTTTACAATGAGCAGTTCTTC. The variable domain in full, with the rest retrieved from reference TRBV15 and TRBJ2-1, is DAMVIQNPRYQVTQFGKPVTLSCSQTLNHNVMYWYQQKSSQAPKLLFHYYDKDFNNEADTPDNFQSRRPNTSFCFLDIRSPGLGDTAMYLCATSRDNRLYNEQFFGPGTRLTVL.